This record concerns one T cell receptor beta chain sequence. Its antigen is not yet known. It has no much larger one-base neighbor in the sample; base qualities were not kept. The time point label for this specimen denotes: baseline before first vaccination. Vaccinee samples came from UK trials COV001 and COV002, including a single-blind randomized controlled phase 2/3 trial of AZD1222 (ChAdOx1 nCoV-19) in healthy adults. For TCRbeta chain sequencing, PBMC samples from trial participants were taken at day 0 and at day 28 after the second dose. The CDR3 sequence holds 17 residues, the cysteine and phenylalanine included. Only the CDR3 DNA is retained, 51 bases long and in frame from the first base. The CDR1 and CDR2 encoded by the germline V gene (reference sequence) are MNHEY and SMNVEV. Unmatched junction bases come to 12, with V trimmed by 7 bases and J by 0 bases. The CDR3 regions of human TCRbeta chains were subjected to immunosequencing. The original methods were these. TCRs in the repertoires were matched against a reference library of SARS-CoV-2-specific TCRs that had been generated with the MIRA antigen-specificity platform. Breadth was defined as the fraction of unique TCRs that were SARS-CoV-2-associated. Depth was defined as the fraction of total T cells that were SARS-CoV-2-associated. Using the MIRA data, each spike-specific TCR was assigned both to the spike region to which the TCR was reactive and to a CD4 or CD8 class. Log10-transformed breadth and depth values were compared by one-way ANOVA with Sidak's multiple comparisons tests. The clones in this table, taken by TCRdb from immuneACCESS, are in-frame only. Not every clone is retained; where verified, under half of the shortfall comes from an unresolved V gene, and the cause of the rest is unknown. Clone size and V and J calls were adopted from that table, with D and trimming inferred from the DNA. The sample records about 97,000 clones, roughly 84% of which are singletons. Together, the top ten hold about 1.5% of the sample.

This sample is part of a study of T cell responses to AZD1222 COVID-19 vaccine (dated by TCRdb to about 2021). With regard to the full study: AZD1222 recipients whose second dose came at about 4 weeks and those whose second dose came at about 12 weeks were combined into one group, since spike-specific TCR depth and breadth did not differ between the two schedules. A total of more than 230 trial participants underwent TCR sequencing, of whom about 210 received two doses of AZD1222 and approximately 25 received two doses of the MenACWY control vaccine. Enrollment into the trials was organized by age into subgroups of 18-55, 56-69 and 70-plus years, and those subgroups contained about 160, 30 and 59 TCR-sequenced participants, respectively.

The investigation overall reported the following: The whole spike protein was spanned by vaccine-associated CD4 TCRs, and dominant responses were seen in regions 160-218 and 743-854. Conclusions about previously exposed vaccinees are limited because only a handful of AZD1222 recipients were SARS-CoV-2 seropositive at baseline. Reportedly, close to half of the unique spike-specific TCRs recognized epitopes lying outside the regions that are mutated in the B.1.351 and B.1.1.7 variants. Because no day 14 peak-response samples were available, repertoires were characterized only after the peak T cell response. The 56-69-year group was small, and its depth increase did not reach significance, likely because of low power. Participants were mostly white British and included more females than males, and it was suggested by the authors that clonal diversity may have been underestimated. Spike-specific TCR breadth and depth rose significantly after two AZD1222 doses compared with day 0 and with MenACWY recipients.

In this chain, TRBV27 is recombined with TRBJ2-3; 8 of the junction bases match TRBD2. The sample in question was peripheral blood, obtained on day 0 of AZD1222 vaccination. The clonotype comes from an adult in good health. The CDR3 sequence is CASTSPRLAHSTDTQYF. The sequence in DNA is TGTGCCAGCACCTCACCGAGACTAGCGCATAGCACAGATACGCAGTATTTT.